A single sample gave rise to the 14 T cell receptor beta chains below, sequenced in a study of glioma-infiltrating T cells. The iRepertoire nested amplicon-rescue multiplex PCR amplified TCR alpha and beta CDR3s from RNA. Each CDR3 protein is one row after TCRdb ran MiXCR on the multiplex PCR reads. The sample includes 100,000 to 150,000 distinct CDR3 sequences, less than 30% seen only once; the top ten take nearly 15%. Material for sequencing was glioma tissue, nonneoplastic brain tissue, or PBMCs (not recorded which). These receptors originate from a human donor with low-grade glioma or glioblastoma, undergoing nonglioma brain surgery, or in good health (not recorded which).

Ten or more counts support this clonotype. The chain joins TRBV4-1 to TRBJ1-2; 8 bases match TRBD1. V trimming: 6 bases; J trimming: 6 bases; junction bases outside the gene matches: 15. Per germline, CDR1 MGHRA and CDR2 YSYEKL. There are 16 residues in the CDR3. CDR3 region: CASSFRETGASNGYTF. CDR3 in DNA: TGCGCCAGCAGTTTTCGCGAGACAGGGGCTTCAAATGGCTACACCTTC.

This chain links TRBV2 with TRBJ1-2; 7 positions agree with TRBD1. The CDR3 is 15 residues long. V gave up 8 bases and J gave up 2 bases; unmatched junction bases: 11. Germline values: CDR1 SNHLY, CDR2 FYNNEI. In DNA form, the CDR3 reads TGTGCCAGCGGGCACGGGACAGACTCCAACTATGGCTACACCTTC. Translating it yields CASGHGTDSNYGYTF.

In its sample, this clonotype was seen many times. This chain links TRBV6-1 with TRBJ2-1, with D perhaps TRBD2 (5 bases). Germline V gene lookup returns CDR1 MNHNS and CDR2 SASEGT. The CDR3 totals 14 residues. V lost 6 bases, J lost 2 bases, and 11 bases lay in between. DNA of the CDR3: TGTGCCAGCAGAAATTCCGGGGCCTACAATGAGCAGTTCTTC. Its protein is CASRNSGAYNEQFF.

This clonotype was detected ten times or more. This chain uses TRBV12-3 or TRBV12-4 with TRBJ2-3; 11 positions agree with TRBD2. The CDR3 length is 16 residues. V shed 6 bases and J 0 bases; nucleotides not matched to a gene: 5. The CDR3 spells CASSPWTSGSTDTQYF. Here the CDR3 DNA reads TGTGCCAGCAGCCCCTGGACTAGCGGGAGCACAGATACGCAGTATTTT.

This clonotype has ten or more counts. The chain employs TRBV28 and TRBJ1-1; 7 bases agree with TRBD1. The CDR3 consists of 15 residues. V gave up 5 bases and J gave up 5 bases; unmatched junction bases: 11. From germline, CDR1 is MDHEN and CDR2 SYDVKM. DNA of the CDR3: TGTGCCAGCAGTCTAACTCCGGGACAGAGAACTGAAGCTTTCTTT. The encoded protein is CASSLTPGQRTEAFF. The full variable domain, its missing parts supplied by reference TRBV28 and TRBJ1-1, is DVKVTQSSRYLVKRTGEKVFLECVQDMDHENMFWYRQDPGLGLRLIYFSYDVKMKEKGDIPEGYSVSREKKERFSLILESASTNQTSMYLCASSLTPGQRTEAFFGQGTRLTVV.

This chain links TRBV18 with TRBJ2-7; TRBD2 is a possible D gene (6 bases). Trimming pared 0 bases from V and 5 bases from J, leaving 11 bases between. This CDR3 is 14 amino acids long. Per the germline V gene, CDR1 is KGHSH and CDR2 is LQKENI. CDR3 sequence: CASSPPWGVNEQYF. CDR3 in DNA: TGTGCCAGCTCACCACCGTGGGGGGTCAACGAGCAGTACTTC.

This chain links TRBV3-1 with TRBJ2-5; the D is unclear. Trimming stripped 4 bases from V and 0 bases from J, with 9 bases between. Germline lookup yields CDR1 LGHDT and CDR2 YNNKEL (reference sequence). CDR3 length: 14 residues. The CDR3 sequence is CASSRPFDQETQYF. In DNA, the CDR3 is TGTGCCAGCAGCCGACCCTTTGACCAAGAGACCCAGTACTTC.

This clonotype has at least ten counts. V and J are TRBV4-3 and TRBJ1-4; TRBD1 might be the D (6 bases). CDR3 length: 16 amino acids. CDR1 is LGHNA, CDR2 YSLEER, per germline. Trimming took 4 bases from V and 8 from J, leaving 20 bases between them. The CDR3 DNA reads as TGCGCCAGCAGCCGACAGGTGTTAACAGCGGGGGAAAAACTGTTTTTT. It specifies CASSRQVLTAGEKLFF.

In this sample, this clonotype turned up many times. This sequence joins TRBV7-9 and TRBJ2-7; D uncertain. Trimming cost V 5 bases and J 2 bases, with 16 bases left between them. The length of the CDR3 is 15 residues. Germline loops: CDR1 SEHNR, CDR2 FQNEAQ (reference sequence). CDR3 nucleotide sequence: TGTGCCAGCAGCCCTGCCGGGCCGGGTACCTACGAGCAGTACTTC. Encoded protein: CASSPAGPGTYEQYF.

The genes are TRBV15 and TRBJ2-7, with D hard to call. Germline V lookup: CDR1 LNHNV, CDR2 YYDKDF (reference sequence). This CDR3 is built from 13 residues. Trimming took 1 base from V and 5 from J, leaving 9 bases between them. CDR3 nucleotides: TGTGCCACCAGCAGAGTGGTTCTCCACGAGCAGTACTTC. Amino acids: CATSRVVLHEQYF.

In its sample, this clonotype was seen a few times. CDR3 amino acids: CASSDYRTGETEAFF. In nucleotides, the CDR3 is TGTGCCAGCAGCGACTACAGAACAGGGGAGACTGAAGCTTTCTTT. The gene calls are TRBV9 and TRBJ1-1; TRBD1 aligns across 7 bases. Losses at the gene ends were 3 bases for V and 5 bases for J; bases not matched to a gene: 10. This CDR3 spans 15 amino acids. Germline-derived CDR1 and CDR2 are SGDLS and YYNGEE.

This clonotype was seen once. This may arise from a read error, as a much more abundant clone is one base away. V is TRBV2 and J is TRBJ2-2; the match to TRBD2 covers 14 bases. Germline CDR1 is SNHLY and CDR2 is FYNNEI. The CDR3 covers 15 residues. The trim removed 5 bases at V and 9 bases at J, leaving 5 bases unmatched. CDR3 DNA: TGTGCCAGCAGTCGGACTAGCGGGAGGACCTGGGAGCTGTTTTTT. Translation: CASSRTSGRTWELFF.

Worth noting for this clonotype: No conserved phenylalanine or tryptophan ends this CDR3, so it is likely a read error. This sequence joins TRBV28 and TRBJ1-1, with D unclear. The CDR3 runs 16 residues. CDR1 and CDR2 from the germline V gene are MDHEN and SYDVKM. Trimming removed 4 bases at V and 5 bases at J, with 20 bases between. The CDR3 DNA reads TGTGCCAGCAGTTCCTCGGGAGGTCCTAGAGGAACTGAAGCTTTCATT. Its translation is CASSSSGGPRGTEAFI.

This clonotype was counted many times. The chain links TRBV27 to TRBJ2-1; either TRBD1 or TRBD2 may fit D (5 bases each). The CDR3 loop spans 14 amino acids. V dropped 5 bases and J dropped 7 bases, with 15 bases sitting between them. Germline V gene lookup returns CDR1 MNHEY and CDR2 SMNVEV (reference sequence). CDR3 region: CASSPNERGNEQFF. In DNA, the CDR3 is TGTGCCAGCAGTCCCAATGAGAGGGGAAATGAGCAGTTCTTC.